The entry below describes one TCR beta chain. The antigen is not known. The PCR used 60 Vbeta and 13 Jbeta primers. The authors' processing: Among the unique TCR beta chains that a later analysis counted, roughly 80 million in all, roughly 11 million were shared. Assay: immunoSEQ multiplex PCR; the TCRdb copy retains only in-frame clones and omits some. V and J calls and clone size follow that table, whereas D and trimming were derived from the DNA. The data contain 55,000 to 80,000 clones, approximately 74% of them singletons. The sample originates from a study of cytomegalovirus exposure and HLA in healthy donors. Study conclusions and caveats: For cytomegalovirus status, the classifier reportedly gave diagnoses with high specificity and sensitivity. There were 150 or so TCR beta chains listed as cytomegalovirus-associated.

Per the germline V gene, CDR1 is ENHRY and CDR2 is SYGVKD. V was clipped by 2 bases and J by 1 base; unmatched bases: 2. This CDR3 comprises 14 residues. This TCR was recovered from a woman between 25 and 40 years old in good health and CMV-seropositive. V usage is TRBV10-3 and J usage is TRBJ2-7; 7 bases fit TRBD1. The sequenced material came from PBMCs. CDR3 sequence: CAISEMGQSYEQYF. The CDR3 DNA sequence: TGTGCCATCAGTGAGATGGGACAGTCCTACGAGCAGTACTTC.